The 27 T cell receptor beta chains below all came from one sample that was sequenced in a study of cytomegalovirus exposure and HLA in healthy donors. The primer mix had 60 Vbeta and 13 Jbeta primers. This table comes from immunoSEQ multiplex PCR, and its TCRdb copy is limited to in-frame clones, with some not included. The sample holds 100,000 or so clones, around 72% seen once. Sample: PBMCs. The source of these receptors is a man aged 40-50 years in good health and CMV-seronegative.

This clone was observed a few times. The rearrangement links TRBV27 to TRBJ2-7; TRBD1 aligns across 7 bases. The V segment lost 4 bases and the J segment 0 bases; nucleotides outside the gene matches: 6. Per the germline V gene, CDR1 is MNHEY and CDR2 is SMNVEV (reference sequence). This CDR3 contains 15 residues. The CDR3 sequence: CASSSQGVLSYEQYF. The CDR3 nucleotides are TGTGCCAGCAGTTCGCAGGGGGTCCTCTCCTACGAGCAGTACTTC.

The CDR3 spells CASRSLGDNEQFF. CDR3 DNA: TGTGCCAGTAGGTCCCTGGGAGACAATGAGCAGTTCTTC. J is TRBJ2-1 and V is TRBV19; D possibly corresponds to TRBD2 (5 bases). The germline V and J ends were trimmed by 6 bases and 5 bases, with 11 bases remaining between them. The CDR3 spans 13 residues. Germline loops: CDR1 LNHDA, CDR2 SQIVND (reference sequence). The complete variable domain, with remaining parts taken from reference TRBV19 and TRBJ2-1, reads DGGITQSPKYLFRKEGQNVTLSCEQNLNHDAMYWYRQDPGQGLRLIYYSQIVNDFQKGDIAEGYSVSREKKESFPLTVTSAQKNPTAFYLCASRSLGDNEQFFGPGTRLTVL.

This clone appeared once. V gene TRBV7-2 combines with J gene TRBJ2-2, with a weak D call TRBD2 (7 bases). The ends were cut back, 3 bases at V and 8 bases at J, with 13 bases in the middle. Germline V gives CDR1 SGHTA, CDR2 FQGNSA. The CDR3 consists of 14 residues. CDR3 sequence: CASSFGGGAGELFF. The CDR3 nucleotides are TGTGCCAGCAGCTTTGGCGGGGGCGCGGGGGAGCTGTTTTTT.

The rearrangement links TRBV25-1 to TRBJ1-2; weak D call: TRBD1 (5 bases). Between the trimmed V and J ends, which lost 1 base and 3 bases, there was a span of 15 bases. The CDR3 has 16 residues. CDR1 MGHDK and CDR2 SYGVNS come from the germline V gene. The CDR3 nucleotides are TGTGCCAGCAGTGAATCAGCTGGCAGGGTGGACTATGGCTACACCTTC. It yields the protein CASSESAGRVDYGYTF.

The chain links TRBV4-1 to TRBJ1-1, with 7 positions matching TRBD1. Trimming took 5 bases from V and 4 from J; bases not matched to a gene: 16. CDR3 length: 17 residues. Germline loops: CDR1 MGHRA, CDR2 YSYEKL. The CDR3 spells CASSFSTPTGRFTEAFF. CDR3 bases: TGCGCCAGCAGCTTCTCTACCCCGACAGGGCGTTTCACTGAAGCTTTCTTT.

V usage is TRBV7-9 and J usage is TRBJ1-1, with 10 bases that match TRBD1. The CDR3 length is 14 residues. J lost 8 bases, V lost 5 bases, and 8 bases had no gene match. CDR1 and CDR2 from the germline V gene are SEHNR and FQNEAQ (reference sequence). CDR3 residues: CASSVQTGGMEAFF. The DNA of the CDR3 is TGTGCCAGCAGCGTACAGACAGGGGGCATGGAAGCTTTCTTT. Drawing the rest from reference TRBV7-9 and TRBJ1-1, the complete variable domain is DTGVSQNPRHKITKRGQNVTFRCDPISEHNRLYWYRQTLGQGPEFLTYFQNEAQLEKSRLLSDRFSAERPKGSFSTLEIQRTEQGDSAMYLCASSVQTGGMEAFFGQGTRLTVV.

This clone has just a few counts. The rearrangement uses TRBV5-6 and TRBJ2-5; D may be TRBD2 (6 bases). This CDR3 is 14 amino acids long. Trimming shortened V by 2 bases and J by 1 base, and 9 bases separated the two germline ends. CDR1 and CDR2 (germline): SGHDT, YYEEEE. The CDR3, as DNA: TGTGCCAGCAGCTTACTAGCCCCCCAAGAGACCCAGTACTTC. It codes for CASSLLAPQETQYF.

V is TRBV10-2 and J is TRBJ2-1; unclear D gene. There are 13 residues in the CDR3. Trimming removed 6 bases from V and 4 bases from J, with 10 bases in between. Germline V CDR1 and CDR2: WSHSY, SAAADI. CDR3: CASRATAYNEQFF. The CDR3 DNA reads TGCGCCAGCAGGGCCACAGCTTACAATGAGCAGTTCTTC.

This clone was seen just once. The rearrangement joins TRBV5-1 to TRBJ1-1; D is perhaps TRBD1 (5 bases). The CDR3 is 13 amino acids. Germline CDR1 reads SGHRS; CDR2 reads YFSETQ. The germline V and J ends were trimmed by 5 bases and 6 bases, with 14 bases remaining between them. The CDR3 sequence: CASRGGTGAEAFF. The CDR3 nucleotides read TGCGCCAGCAGGGGGGGGACGGGGGCTGAAGCTTTCTTT.

The rearrangement links TRBV6-1 to TRBJ1-6; TRBD1 aligns across 9 bases. The CDR3 is 15 residues long. Germline trimming cut 4 bases from V and 8 bases from J; bases unmatched to any gene: 6. CDR1 and CDR2 from the germline V gene are MNHNS and SASEGT. The CDR3 DNA reads TGTGCCAGCAGTGCAGTATGGGACAGGGATTCACCCCTCCACTTT. Its translation is CASSAVWDRDSPLHF.

V is TRBV5-6 and J is TRBJ2-2; a weak D match, TRBD1 (6 bases). With 1 base removed from V and 3 bases from J, the gap between germline ends came to 13 bases. Per the germline V gene, CDR1 is SGHDT and CDR2 is YYEEEE. The CDR3 covers 16 residues. CDR3 region: CASSLIRGQDTGELFF. The DNA of the CDR3 is TGTGCCAGCAGCTTGATCCGGGGACAAGACACCGGGGAGCTGTTTTTT.

The J gene is TRBJ1-3, the V gene TRBV6-7; TRBD1 might be the D (5 bases). TRBV6-7 is annotated as an ORF whose role is uncertain. The length of the CDR3 is 16 residues. With 0 bases removed from V and 4 bases from J, the gap between germline ends came to 13 bases. CDR3 region: CASSYSWGRSGNTIYF. In DNA, the CDR3 is TGTGCCAGCAGTTACTCCTGGGGGAGGTCGGGAAACACCATATATTTT.

The chain uses TRBV7-9 and TRBJ1-3, with D possibly being TRBD1 (5 bases). The germline V and J ends were trimmed by 3 bases and 2 bases, with 8 bases remaining between them. Germline V lookup: CDR1 SEHNR, CDR2 FQNEAQ (reference sequence). The CDR3 is 14 amino acids. This chain's CDR3 is CASSFTGAGNTIYF. The CDR3, as DNA: TGTGCCAGCAGCTTCACAGGTGCTGGAAACACCATATATTTT.

This clone was seen only a few times. This sequence joins TRBV7-8 and TRBJ2-3; the match to TRBD2 covers 13 bases. With 5 bases clipped from V and 5 bases from J, the junction kept 7 bases outside the gene matches. The CDR3 has 16 amino acids. CDR1 is SGHVS and CDR2 is FQNEAQ in the germline V gene. The CDR3 DNA follows: TGTGCCAGCAGCCTCCGGACTAGCGGGGGAAAAGATACGCAGTATTTT. Encoded protein: CASSLRTSGGKDTQYF.

The genes are TRBV5-6 and TRBJ2-5, with 8 bases fitting TRBD1. V shed 2 bases and J 4 bases; nucleotides not matched to a gene: 4. The CDR3 sequence is 14 residues long. Per germline, CDR1 SGHDT and CDR2 YYEEEE. The CDR3, as DNA: TGTGCCAGCAGCTTCGGGACAGGCCGAGAGACCCAGTACTTC. It yields the protein CASSFGTGRETQYF.

This clone appeared many times. The J gene is TRBJ2-6, the V gene TRBV7-2; D remains ambiguous. The CDR3 loop spans 13 amino acids. V shed 6 bases and J shed 4 bases, with 7 bases lying between them. The germline gives CDR1 SGHTA, CDR2 FQGNSA. CDR3 residues: CASRARGANVLTF. Here the CDR3 DNA reads TGTGCCAGCAGGGCGAGGGGGGCCAACGTCCTGACTTTC.

In this sample, this clone turned up a few times. CDR3 DNA: TGTGCCAGCAGCTTAGGGTCGGGGGGTCCGCATACGCAGTATTTT. Its translation is CASSLGSGGPHTQYF. V is TRBV7-8 and J is TRBJ2-3; TRBD2 matches 7 bases. Germline CDR1 is SGHVS and CDR2 is FQNEAQ. The CDR3 loop spans 15 amino acids. Trimming took 1 base from V and 7 from J; bases not matched to a gene: 8.

The chain uses TRBV5-6 and TRBJ1-2; 12 nucleotides match TRBD1. V trimming: 0 bases; J trimming: 8 bases; junction bases outside the gene matches: 11. Germline assignment: CDR1 SGHDT and CDR2 YYEEEE. This CDR3 is 17 amino acids long. In DNA form, the CDR3 reads TGTGCCAGCAGCTTGGTGGGACAGGGGGCAGTTGGCCGCGGCTACACCTTC. Residues: CASSLVGQGAVGRGYTF.

This clone was seen just once. This chain connects TRBV19 to TRBJ1-5; D possibly corresponds to TRBD1 (6 bases). V lost 7 bases to trimming and J lost 1 base, with 20 bases between them. Germline CDR1 reads LNHDA; CDR2 reads SQIVND (reference sequence). CDR3 length: 17 residues. The DNA of the CDR3 is TGTGCCAGTATTGGGTACCACAGGGTAGAGAGCAATCAGCCCCAGCATTTT. Its translation is CASIGYHRVESNQPQHF. Combining the CDR3 with reference TRBV19 and TRBJ1-5 gives the whole variable domain DGGITQSPKYLFRKEGQNVTLSCEQNLNHDAMYWYRQDPGQGLRLIYYSQIVNDFQKGDIAEGYSVSREKKESFPLTVTSAQKNPTAFYLCASIGYHRVESNQPQHFGDGTRLSIL.

In this sample, this clone turned up a few times. For the CDR3, the DNA is TGTGCCAGCATACTGGACAGTGGGAACACTGAAGCTTTCTTT. As protein: CASILDSGNTEAFF. The genes are TRBV7-9 and TRBJ1-1; a weak D match, TRBD1 (6 bases). Germline CDR1 is SEHNR and CDR2 is FQNEAQ (reference sequence). CDR3 length equals 14 residues. Trimming took 7 bases from V and 1 from J, leaving 13 bases between them.

This clone was detected a few times. Other DNA sequences in the sample encode the same CDR3. The chain carries TRBV7-2 and TRBJ2-7; 11 bases line up with TRBD2. Germline lookup yields CDR1 SGHTA and CDR2 FQGNSA. With V trimmed by 1 base and J by 1 base, 3 bases remained unmatched. The CDR3 length is 16 residues. The CDR3 region is CASSLVLAGGSYEQYF. In nucleotides, the CDR3 is TGTGCCAGCAGCTTAGTTTTAGCGGGGGGGTCCTACGAGCAGTACTTC.

This chain connects TRBV7-9 to TRBJ1-3, with D unclear. The germline V gene encodes CDR1 SEHNR and CDR2 FQNEAQ (reference sequence). This CDR3 spans 14 amino acids. V lost 3 bases, J lost 7 bases, and 13 bases lay in between. CDR3 amino acids: CASSFLSAGNTIYF. CDR3 sequence (DNA): TGTGCCAGCAGCTTTCTCTCAGCGGGGAACACCATATATTTT.

This rearrangement joins TRBV19 to TRBJ2-6, with D perhaps matching TRBD2 (6 bases). The ends were cut back, 3 bases at V and 1 base at J, with 7 bases in the middle. Germline V gene lookup returns CDR1 LNHDA and CDR2 SQIVND (reference sequence). There are 15 residues in the CDR3. CDR3 sequence reads: CASSMGRSGANVLTF. As DNA, the CDR3 is TGTGCCAGTAGTATGGGGAGGTCTGGGGCCAACGTCCTGACTTTC.

As DNA, the CDR3 is TGCGCCAGCAGCTTAGGGGCGGATACGCAGTATTTT. Amino acid sequence: CASSLGADTQYF. The rearrangement joins TRBV5-1 to TRBJ2-3, with D perhaps matching TRBD1 (5 bases). This CDR3 comprises 12 residues. V was cut by 2 bases and J by 6 bases, with 7 bases left in between. Germline V lookup: CDR1 SGHRS, CDR2 YFSETQ. Looking up the rest from reference TRBV5-1 and TRBJ2-3 gives the full variable domain: KAGVTQTPRYLIKTRGQQVTLSCSPISGHRSVSWYQQTPGQGLQFLFEYFSETQRNKGNFPGRFSGRQFSNSRSEMNVSTLELGDSALYLCASSLGADTQYFGPGTRLTVL.

This clone appeared once. V gene TRBV5-5 combines with J gene TRBJ1-1; 7 positions match TRBD1. J gave up 6 bases and V 5 bases, and 13 bases lay outside the gene matches. The CDR3 runs 15 residues. From germline, CDR1 is SGHKS and CDR2 YYEKEE (reference sequence). As DNA, the CDR3 is TGTGCCAGCAGTCGTCAGGGGGAATTGGGAGCTGAAGCTTTCTTT. It specifies CASSRQGELGAEAFF.

The chain carries TRBV9 and TRBJ1-5; 7 bases agree with TRBD1. Germline loops: CDR1 SGDLS, CDR2 YYNGEE. The CDR3 has 16 amino acids. J was trimmed by 7 bases and V by 0 bases; bases with no gene match: 10. CDR3 sequence (DNA): TGTGCCAGCAGCGTAGCTCAGGACAGGTCTGGACAGCCCCAGCATTTT. Residues: CASSVAQDRSGQPQHF. The full variable domain, completed using reference TRBV9 and TRBJ1-5, is DSGVTQTPKHLITATGQRVTLRCSPRSGDLSVYWYQQSLDQGLQFLIQYYNGEERAKGNILERFSAQQFPDLHSELNLSSLELGDSALYFCASSVAQDRSGQPQHFGDGTRLSIL.

The chain carries TRBV7-8 and TRBJ2-7; 9 bases align to TRBD1. The CDR3 sequence is 18 residues long. With 5 bases clipped from V and 5 bases from J, the junction kept 19 bases outside the gene matches. Germline CDR1 is SGHVS and CDR2 is FQNEAQ. Here the CDR3 DNA reads TGTGCCAGCAGCCTCCGCCCGGGGGTCCGGGACAGGGACCACGAGCAGTACTTC. It specifies CASSLRPGVRDRDHEQYF.